The 21 T cell receptor beta chains below were found in one sample sequenced in a study of blood T cell repertoires in COVID-19. This table comes from immunoSEQ multiplex PCR, and its TCRdb copy is limited to in-frame clones, with some not included. The sample consists of approximately 150,000 clones, 75% to 90% of them appearing once. The sequenced sample consisted of peripheral blood. The source of these receptors is a woman aged 55 to 70 with active COVID-19.

The chain carries TRBV6-4 and TRBJ2-1, with D tentatively TRBD2 (6 bases). The CDR3 consists of 15 residues. CDR1 is MRHNA, CDR2 SNTAGT, per germline. Trimming removed 4 bases from V and 3 bases from J, with 13 bases in between. This chain's CDR3 is CASSGIAGSYNEQFF. CDR3 nucleotides: TGTGCCAGCAGTGGGATTGCCGGGAGCTACAATGAGCAGTTCTTC.

The chain links TRBV6-5 to TRBJ2-1, with a possible D match to TRBD1 (5 bases). The CDR3 loop spans 15 amino acids. V was clipped by 0 bases and J by 7 bases, with 13 bases between them. The germline gives CDR1 MNHEY, CDR2 SVGAGI. The CDR3 reads CASSYSPQGRNEQFF. CDR3 DNA: TGTGCCAGCAGTTACTCGCCGCAGGGCCGGAATGAGCAGTTCTTC.

The chain links TRBV25-1 to TRBJ2-3; D is ambiguous. The CDR3 totals 12 residues. Trimming left V 6 bases short and J 0 bases short, with 4 bases between. Germline V gene data show CDR1 as MGHDK and CDR2 as SYGVNS. CDR3 sequence reads: CASSSSTDTQYF. The CDR3 region has the DNA TGTGCCAGCAGCAGTAGCACAGATACGCAGTATTTT. The full variable domain, completed using reference TRBV25-1 and TRBJ2-3, is EADIYQTPRYLVIGTGKKITLECSQTMGHDKMYWYQQDPGMELHLIHYSYGVNSTEKGDLSSESTVSRIRTEHFPLTLESARPSHTSQYLCASSSSTDTQYFGPGTRLTVL.

This rearrangement joins TRBV6-5 to TRBJ2-7, with D possibly being TRBD2 (6 bases). The V gene lost 4 bases and the J gene lost 2 bases, with 9 bases spanning the gap. CDR1 is MNHEY, CDR2 SVGAGI, per germline. The CDR3 contains 13 residues. This chain's CDR3 is CASSSGGTYEQYF. The CDR3, as DNA: TGTGCCAGCAGTTCCGGAGGGACCTACGAGCAGTACTTC.

V usage is TRBV10-3 and J usage is TRBJ2-4, with D uncertain. CDR1 is ENHRY and CDR2 is SYGVKD in the germline V gene. Trimming took 0 bases from V and 0 from J, leaving 3 bases between them. This CDR3 contains 14 residues. DNA of the CDR3: TGTGCCATCAGTGAGTCCCTAGCCAAAAACATTCAGTACTTC. This encodes CAISESLAKNIQYF.

This sequence joins TRBV4-2 and TRBJ1-6; maybe TRBD1 (5 bases). This CDR3 contains 16 residues. V gave up 3 bases and J gave up 2 bases, with 11 bases separating them. Germline V gives CDR1 LGHNA, CDR2 YNFKEQ. The CDR3 DNA reads TGTGCCAGCAGCCACAGGGTGAGGACCTATAATTCACCCCTCCACTTT. Amino acids: CASSHRVRTYNSPLHF.

This rearrangement joins TRBV7-2 to TRBJ2-7; a weak D match, TRBD2 (5 bases). Germline CDR1 is SGHTA and CDR2 is FQGNSA. The CDR3 sequence is 13 residues long. Trimming removed 8 bases at V and 3 bases at J, with 14 bases between. The CDR3 nucleotides are TGTGCCAGCGGGGAAGGACTGAACTACGAGCAGTACTTC. Translating gives CASGEGLNYEQYF.

The rearrangement joins TRBV5-1 to TRBJ2-3; no firm D call. The CDR3 runs to 14 residues. V dropped 7 bases and J dropped 2 bases, with 14 bases sitting between them. Germline CDR1 and CDR2: SGHRS and YFSETQ. The CDR3 reads CASSLTDATDTQYF. The CDR3 nucleotides are TGCGCCAGCTCCTTAACAGACGCCACAGATACGCAGTATTTT.

The chain couples TRBV9 to TRBJ2-7; 10 nucleotides agree with TRBD1. CDR3 length: 14 amino acids. With V trimmed by 5 bases and J by 5 bases, 7 bases remained unmatched. The germline CDR1 and CDR2 sequences are SGDLS and YYNGEE. The CDR3 reads CASSSRDRGNEQYF. As DNA, the CDR3 is TGTGCCAGCAGTTCCCGGGACAGGGGTAACGAGCAGTACTTC.

The rearrangement uses TRBV11-2 and TRBJ2-2; 11 positions agree with TRBD2. CDR3 length: 16 amino acids. After removal of 5 bases from V and 2 bases from J, the junction contained 4 bases not matched to a gene. Germline assignment: CDR1 SGHAT and CDR2 FQNNGV. CDR3 nucleotides: TGTGCCAGCAGCCATAGCGGGAGGGCCAACACCGGGGAGCTGTTTTTT. Translated, it gives CASSHSGRANTGELFF.

V is TRBV11-1 and J is TRBJ2-1; weak D call: TRBD2 (6 bases). Germline CDR1 SGHAT, CDR2 FQDESV (reference sequence). Trimming took off 1 base at V and 4 bases at J, with 14 bases between the two ends. This CDR3 is 16 amino acids long. The CDR3 region has the DNA TGTGCCAGCAGCTTAGATCAGCGGGTGCTTTACAATGAGCAGTTCTTC. This sequence encodes CASSLDQRVLYNEQFF.

DNA for the CDR3: TGTGCCAGCAGTCTCAACAACGAGCAGTACTTC. Translating it yields CASSLNNEQYF. The chain employs TRBV28 and TRBJ2-7; D remains unclear. The CDR3 has 11 residues. CDR1 and CDR2 from the germline V gene are MDHEN and SYDVKM. Trimming took 5 bases from V and 5 from J, leaving 7 bases between them.

In its sample, this clone was seen a few times. This chain uses TRBV4-1 with TRBJ2-5; a possible D gene is TRBD2 (6 bases). V was clipped by 4 bases and J by 3 bases, with 15 bases between them. CDR1 is MGHRA, CDR2 YSYEKL, per germline. There are 15 residues in the CDR3. CDR3 sequence (DNA): TGCGCCAGCAGCCTGCACGGGGGAACGGAAGAGACCCAGTACTTC. Protein product: CASSLHGGTEETQYF.

The gene calls are TRBV4-1 and TRBJ2-3, with TRBD2 identical over 10 bases. V shed 3 bases, J shed 6 bases, and the junction held 12 bases outside the gene matches. The CDR3 spans 17 residues. CDR1 is MGHRA, CDR2 YSYEKL, per germline. The CDR3 here is CASSHGLMASGSDTQYF. CDR3 DNA sequence: TGCGCCAGCAGCCACGGCCTCATGGCTAGCGGGAGCGATACGCAGTATTTT.

CDR3 bases: TGTGCCGGAAGAGCGGGCAGCTCTAGCACAGATACGCAGTATTTT. Its protein is CAGRAGSSSTDTQYF. The chain couples TRBV30 to TRBJ2-3, with a weak D call TRBD2 (6 bases). The CDR3 is 15 amino acids. With 8 bases removed from V and 0 bases from J, the gap between germline ends came to 18 bases. Germline V gene sequence: CDR1 GTSNPN, CDR2 SVGIG (reference sequence). Based on the CDR3 plus reference TRBV30 and TRBJ2-3, the full variable domain is SQTIHQWPATLVQPVGSPLSLECTVEGTSNPNLYWYRQAAGRGLQLLFYSVGIGQISSEVPQNLSASRPQDRQFILSSKKLLLSDSGFYLCAGRAGSSSTDTQYFGPGTRLTVL.

The gene calls are TRBV28 and TRBJ2-3; 12 bases agree with TRBD2. CDR1 and CDR2 (germline): MDHEN, SYDVKM. Trimming removed 4 bases from V and 4 bases from J; junction bases left unmatched: 12. The CDR3 spans 18 residues. The CDR3 DNA follows: TGTGCCAGCAGTTCCCTAGCAAGACTAGCGGGAGAAGCAGATACGCAGTATTTT. Translated: CASSSLARLAGEADTQYF.

This clone was seen a few times. The chain is built from TRBV7-9 and TRBJ2-7; 8 bases agree with TRBD1. CDR1 is SEHNR, CDR2 FQNEAQ, per germline (reference sequence). J lost 5 bases, V lost 5 bases, and 17 bases had no gene match. CDR3 size: 17 residues. The CDR3 region has the DNA TGTGCCAGCAGCCTAATACCCCGAGCGGACAGGGAGCACGAGCAGTACTTC. This translates into CASSLIPRADREHEQYF.

V and J are TRBV9 and TRBJ2-3; D uncertain. The CDR3 extends over 14 amino acids. Looked up from germline, CDR1 is SGDLS and CDR2 is YYNGEE. V lost 2 bases and J 6 bases, leaving 13 bases between the germline ends. The CDR3 DNA is TGTGCCAGCAGCGTGGGTAGCCCTTATGATACGCAGTATTTT. Protein sequence: CASSVGSPYDTQYF.

This chain connects TRBV2 to TRBJ2-4; maybe TRBD2 (5 bases). In germline, CDR1 is SNHLY, CDR2 FYNNEI. This CDR3 has 13 amino acids. Trimming cost V 11 bases and J 1 base, with 12 bases left between them. CDR3 loop: CASRGAAKNIQYF. DNA for the CDR3: TGTGCCTCCCGGGGAGCGGCCAAAAACATTCAGTACTTC.

V usage is TRBV18 and J usage is TRBJ2-1; D gene ambiguous. The CDR3 extends over 13 amino acids. Germline values: CDR1 KGHSH, CDR2 LQKENI. The ends were cut back, 3 bases at V and 3 bases at J, with 6 bases in the middle. The CDR3 DNA is TGTGCCAGCTCACCGGGCCTCTACAATGAGCAGTTCTTC. It translates to CASSPGLYNEQFF.

This clone was detected a few times. J is TRBJ1-2 and V is TRBV19, with 10 positions matching TRBD1. Germline CDR1 LNHDA, CDR2 SQIVND (reference sequence). The V and J ends lost 8 bases and 8 bases, in that order; junction bases with no gene match: 17. The CDR3 has 16 residues. The DNA of the CDR3 is TGTGCCAGTTTCTCCGGGACAGGGGCCCCCCTATCCGGCTACACCTTC. Translated: CASFSGTGAPLSGYTF. The complete variable domain, with remaining parts taken from reference TRBV19 and TRBJ1-2, reads DGGITQSPKYLFRKEGQNVTLSCEQNLNHDAMYWYRQDPGQGLRLIYYSQIVNDFQKGDIAEGYSVSREKKESFPLTVTSAQKNPTAFYLCASFSGTGAPLSGYTFGSGTRLTVV.